The rows below give T cell receptor beta chains drawn from one sample of a study of blood T cell repertoires in COVID-19. Assay used: immunoSEQ multiplex PCR; TCRdb lists only in-frame clones, some missing. The sample lists tens of thousands of clones, 88% seen once, with 10% in the top ten. The specimen was PBMCs or T cells enriched from blood (not recorded which). These receptors all come from a woman in her thirties or forties who had recovered from COVID-19. Each CDR3 is given with its conserved first and last residue. The D gene is left open where the match is weak. Some rows have no size entry. The others give once, few or many, or a class for an expanded clone.

D	V	size	J	CDR3	DNA
.	TRBV11-2	.	TRBJ2-3	CASSSDYGTDTQYF	TGTGCCAGCAGCTCGGACTATGGGACAGATACGCAGTATTTT
.	TRBV5-1	.	TRBJ2-3	CASSFRDPDTQYF	TGCGCCAGCAGCTTCAGGGATCCAGATACGCAGTATTTT
.	TRBV28	.	TRBJ1-4	CASSQQGRGGTNEKLFF	TGTGCCAGCAGCCAACAGGGCAGGGGTGGGACTAATGAAAAACTGTTTTTT
TRBD2	TRBV9	.	TRBJ2-7	CASSVASGDYEQYF	TGTGCCAGCAGCGTAGCGAGCGGGGACTACGAGCAGTACTTC
TRBD2	TRBV9	.	TRBJ2-3	CASSAQPGTRAPDTQYF	TGTGCCAGCAGCGCACAACCCGGGACTAGGGCTCCAGATACGCAGTATTTT
TRBD1	TRBV7-9	.	TRBJ2-2	CASSLPRLQGINTGELFF	TGTGCCAGCAGCCTTCCCCGGTTACAGGGGATTAACACCGGGGAGCTGTTTTTT
.	TRBV14	.	TRBJ1-1	CASSLPGARGTEAFF	TGTGCCAGCAGCCTACCTGGGGCCAGGGGCACTGAAGCTTTCTTT
.	TRBV9	.	TRBJ1-2	CASSVEGRGSGYTF	TGTGCCAGCAGCGTAGAAGGTCGGGGATCAGGCTACACCTTC
TRBD1	TRBV19	.	TRBJ1-5	CASSTPNDRGKNQPQHF	TGTGCCAGTAGTACACCAAATGACAGGGGTAAGAATCAGCCCCAGCATTTT
.	TRBV5-1	.	TRBJ1-3	CASSPPGGNTIYF	TGCGCCAGCAGCCCCCCAGGGGGAAACACCATATATTTT
.	TRBV19	.	TRBJ2-6	CASSQSTRGSGANVLTF	TGTGCCAGTAGTCAGAGCACCCGGGGCTCTGGGGCCAACGTCCTGACTTTC
.	TRBV11-2	.	TRBJ2-2	CASSGPGTNTGELFF	TGTGCCAGCAGCGGGCCGGGGACAAACACCGGGGAGCTGTTTTTT
TRBD1	TRBV19	once	TRBJ1-2	CASTHQGQDFGVYGYTF	TGTGCCAGTACCCACCAGGGACAGGATTTCGGCGTGTATGGCTACACCTTC
.	TRBV19	.	TRBJ1-5	CASRSVGPDQPQHF	TGTGCCAGTAGATCGGTGGGCCCCGATCAGCCCCAGCATTTT
TRBD1	TRBV7-3	.	TRBJ1-1	CASSLTGGAGTEAFF	TGTGCCAGCAGCCTTACAGGGGGCGCAGGCACTGAAGCTTTCTTT
.	TRBV5-1	.	TRBJ2-3	CASRRAGTDTQYF	TGCGCCAGCAGACGCGCTGGCACAGATACGCAGTATTTT
.	TRBV11-2	.	TRBJ2-5	CASSLSAGDQETQYF	TGTGCCAGCAGCTTGTCCGCCGGGGACCAAGAGACCCAGTACTTC
TRBD1	TRBV19	.	TRBJ1-3	CASSKQGVSGNTIYF	TGTGCCAGTAGCAAACAGGGGGTCTCTGGAAACACCATATATTTT
TRBD1	TRBV5-4	.	TRBJ1-4	CASSPDRGESEKLFF	TGTGCCAGCAGCCCCGACAGGGGTGAGAGTGAAAAACTGTTTTTT
.	TRBV7-3	.	TRBJ2-3	CASSRRRGVGGDTQYF	TGTGCCAGCAGCCGCCGCCGGGGCGTAGGGGGAGATACGCAGTATTTT
TRBD2	TRBV7-9	.	TRBJ2-3	CASSLTSGTDTQYF	TGTGCCAGCAGCTTGACTAGCGGCACAGATACGCAGTATTTT
.	TRBV7-9	.	TRBJ2-2	CASSFSTGITGELFF	TGTGCCAGCAGCTTCTCGACGGGTATCACCGGGGAGCTGTTTTTT
.	TRBV5-8	few	TRBJ2-3	CASSPIRDKYTDTQYF	TGTGCCAGCAGCCCAATCCGGGACAAATACACAGATACGCAGTATTTT